This T cell receptor (beta chain) was sequenced in a study of T cells in women clearing cervical HPV infection. The germline V gene encodes CDR1 LNHDA and CDR2 SQIVND (reference sequence). The CDR3 totals 13 residues. Trimming removed 3 bases at V and 4 bases at J, with 10 bases between. Sequencing was performed with immunoSEQ multiplex PCR; in TCRdb, only in-frame clones are kept and a portion is missing. This table lists roughly 47,000 clones. Of note for this clone: The read falls 3 residues short of the CDR3 end, and the missing part is taken from the germline J gene.

This TCR came from a woman between 18 and 70 years old with a cervical HPV16 infection that either progressed to CIN3+ or cleared (not recorded which). Sequencing was done on a sample of blood buffy coat. V usage is TRBV19 and J usage is TRBJ2-7; a weak D match, TRBD2 (6 bases). CDR3 bases read: TGTGCCAGTAGTATGGGCGGACTATACGAG. It is translated as CASSMGGLYE. The full CDR3 reads CASSMGGLYEQYF.